These T cell receptor beta chains were read from a single sample in a study of PD-1 blockade in classical Hodgkin lymphoma. Data came from immunoSEQ multiplex PCR; TCRdb stores just in-frame clones and leaves some out. Among some 86,000 clones, about nine tenths were seen once, and the ten largest hold roughly 3%. Sequences were derived from peripheral blood mononuclear cells (PBMCs), sampled before the fourth cycle of nivolumab. These receptors all come from a human donor with classical Hodgkin lymphoma. Both conserved end residues are part of each CDR3. D genes are given only for firm matches. The listing skips clone size in some rows; elsewhere it reads once, few, many or a size class.

V gene	J gene	clone size	D gene	CDR3 protein	CDR3 DNA
TRBV9	TRBJ1-2	NA	NA	CASSVERGTNYGYTF	TGTGCCAGCAGCGTAGAAAGGGGAACGAACTATGGCTACACCTTC
TRBV6-4	TRBJ2-5	NA	TRBD2	CASSPLAGSQETQYF	TGTGCCAGCAGTCCACTAGCGGGGTCCCAAGAGACCCAGTACTTC
TRBV6-5	TRBJ2-1	NA	NA	CASSWDPWDEQFF	TGTGCCAGCAGTTGGGACCCCTGGGATGAGCAGTTCTTC
TRBV5-6	TRBJ1-5	NA	NA	CASSFGGINQPQHF	TGTGCCAGCAGCTTCGGGGGTATCAATCAGCCCCAGCATTTT
TRBV2	TRBJ1-1	NA	TRBD1	CASSQPRTGIYQAFF	TGTGCCAGCAGCCAACCTAGGACAGGCATTTATCAAGCTTTCTTT
TRBV28	TRBJ1-1	NA	NA	CASSHGTEAFF	TGTGCCAGCAGTCATGGAACTGAAGCTTTCTTT
TRBV6-7	TRBJ2-7	once	TRBD1	CASSLGTVHLHEQYF	TGTGCCAGCAGCCTGGGGACAGTCCACCTTCACGAGCAGTACTTC
TRBV7-8	TRBJ1-2	few	NA	CASSLLGREDYYTF	TGTGCCAGCAGCTTATTGGGCAGGGAAGATTACTACACCTTC
TRBV9	TRBJ1-5	NA	NA	CASSVAGTNQPQHF	TGTGCCAGCAGCGTAGCGGGGACCAATCAGCCCCAGCATTTT
TRBV5-1	TRBJ1-1	NA	TRBD1	CASSYRQGAEAFF	TGCGCCAGCAGCTATCGACAGGGGGCTGAAGCTTTCTTT
TRBV2	TRBJ2-2	NA	NA	CASRVDRLSGELFF	TGTGCCAGCAGAGTAGACCGACTCTCCGGGGAGCTGTTTTTT
TRBV19	TRBJ1-4	NA	TRBD1	CASSMGTWDRVGRTNEKLFF	TGTGCCAGTAGTATGGGGACCTGGGACAGGGTAGGAAGAACTAATGAAAAACTGTTTTTT
TRBV6-5	TRBJ1-5	NA	TRBD1	CASRRGQENQPQHF	TGTGCCAGCAGGAGGGGACAGGAGAATCAGCCCCAGCATTTT
TRBV7-3	TRBJ2-7	NA	TRBD1	CASSARQGAVDEQYF	TGTGCCAGCAGCGCCCGACAGGGGGCGGTCGACGAGCAGTACTTC
TRBV10-3	TRBJ1-1	NA	TRBD1	CAISEADREKAFF	TGTGCCATCAGTGAGGCGGACAGGGAAAAAGCTTTCTTT
TRBV27	TRBJ2-3	NA	NA	CASSVGPYRTDTQYF	TGTGCCAGCAGCGTGGGACCTTATCGCACAGATACGCAGTATTTT
TRBV28	TRBJ2-5	few	NA	CASSFTRRGVWTQYF	TGTGCCAGCAGTTTTACCAGGAGGGGGGTGTGGACCCAGTACTTC
TRBV7-6	TRBJ2-7	NA	NA	CASSLQPGDQVGTSYEQYF	TGTGCCAGCAGCTTACAACCCGGGGATCAGGTGGGGACCTCCTACGAGCAGTACTTC
TRBV6-5	TRBJ1-1	NA	NA	CASRRSGAGSSEAFF	TGTGCCAGCCGGAGAAGTGGGGCAGGCAGCTCTGAAGCTTTCTTT
TRBV4-3	TRBJ1-4	NA	TRBD1	CASSQGDRVRATNEKLFF	TGCGCCAGCAGCCAAGGGGACAGGGTACGAGCAACTAATGAAAAACTGTTTTTT
TRBV11-2	TRBJ2-3	NA	NA	CASSLVTPGGTDTQYF	TGTGCCAGCAGCCTCGTCACTCCCGGGGGCACAGATACGCAGTATTTT
TRBV11-2	TRBJ2-7	NA	NA	CASSWMGGPSYKQYF	TGTGCCAGCAGCTGGATGGGGGGGCCCTCCTACAAGCAGTACTTC
TRBV6-5	TRBJ2-2	once	NA	CASLGITGELFF	TGTGCCAGCCTTGGGATCACCGGGGAGCTGTTTTTT
TRBV30	TRBJ1-6	NA	NA	CAWSPVGGWWDEGNSPLHF	TGTGCCTGGAGCCCCGTAGGGGGGTGGTGGGATGAAGGGAATTCACCCCTCCACTTT
TRBV13	TRBJ1-4	NA	NA	CASSRRETNEKLFF	TGTGCCAGCAGCCGACGGGAGACTAATGAAAAACTGTTTTTT
TRBV9	TRBJ1-4	NA	NA	CASSVEGDLNEKLFF	TGTGCCAGCAGCGTCGAGGGAGACCTTAATGAAAAACTGTTTTTT
TRBV29-1	TRBJ1-1	few	NA	CSVAGMVNTEAFF	TGCAGCGTCGCTGGGATGGTGAACACTGAAGCTTTCTTT
TRBV7-3	TRBJ2-3	NA	TRBD2	CASSHTSGGTDTQYF	TGTGCCAGCAGCCACACTAGCGGGGGGACAGATACGCAGTATTTT
TRBV4-2	TRBJ1-6	NA	NA	CASSHSYSYNSPLHF	TGTGCCAGCAGCCACTCGTACTCCTATAATTCACCCCTCCACTTT
TRBV9	TRBJ2-3	NA	TRBD2	CASSVDAGGLGTQYF	TGTGCCAGCAGCGTAGACGCGGGGGGCCTTGGTACGCAGTATTTT
TRBV6-6	TRBJ2-7	NA	NA	CASSSAHYEQYF	TGTGCCAGCAGTTCCGCCCACTACGAGCAGTACTTC
TRBV7-9	TRBJ2-5	NA	NA	CASSLVPSSLETQYF	TGTGCCAGCAGCTTAGTCCCTAGTTCGTTGGAGACCCAGTACTTC
TRBV7-9	TRBJ1-3	NA	NA	CASHKGPPGRASGNTIYF	TGTGCCAGCCATAAAGGCCCCCCGGGACGGGCCTCTGGAAACACCATATATTTT
TRBV6-5	TRBJ2-2	NA	NA	CASSYSTGANTGELFF	TGTGCCAGCAGTTACTCGACCGGGGCGAACACCGGGGAGCTGTTTTTT
TRBV4-2	TRBJ2-4	NA	TRBD2	CASSQEWKAGGHENIQYF	TGTGCCAGCAGCCAAGAGTGGAAAGCGGGGGGGCACGAAAACATTCAGTACTTC
TRBV18	TRBJ1-2	NA	NA	CASSLGDGYTF	TGTGCCAGCTCACTGGGGGATGGCTACACCTTC
TRBV29-1	TRBJ2-2	NA	TRBD1	CSVQTGTGTGELFF	TGCAGCGTTCAGACCGGGACAGGGACCGGGGAGCTGTTTTTT
TRBV5-3	TRBJ1-5	NA	TRBD1	CAAYRTGSFNQPQHF	TGTGCCGCATACCGGACAGGGTCATTCAATCAGCCCCAGCATTTT
TRBV30	TRBJ1-2	NA	NA	CASSDGSGGDGYTF	TGTGCCTCCTCCGACGGTAGTGGCGGGGATGGCTACACCTTC
TRBV19	TRBJ1-5	NA	NA	CASMGGLMEQPQHF	TGTGCCAGTATGGGGGGACTCATGGAGCAGCCCCAGCATTTT